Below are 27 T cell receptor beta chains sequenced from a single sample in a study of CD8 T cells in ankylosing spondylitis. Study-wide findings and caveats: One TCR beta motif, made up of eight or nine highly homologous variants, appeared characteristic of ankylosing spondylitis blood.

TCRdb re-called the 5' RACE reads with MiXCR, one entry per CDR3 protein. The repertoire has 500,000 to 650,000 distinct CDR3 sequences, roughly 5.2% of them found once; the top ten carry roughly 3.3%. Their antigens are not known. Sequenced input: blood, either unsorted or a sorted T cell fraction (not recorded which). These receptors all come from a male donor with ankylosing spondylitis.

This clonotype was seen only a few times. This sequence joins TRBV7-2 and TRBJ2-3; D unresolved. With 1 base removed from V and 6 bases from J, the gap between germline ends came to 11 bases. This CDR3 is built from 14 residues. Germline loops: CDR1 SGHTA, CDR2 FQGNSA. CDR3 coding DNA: TGTGCCAGCAGCTTAGTGTTCCACAGCGATACGCAGTATTTT. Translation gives CASSLVFHSDTQYF.

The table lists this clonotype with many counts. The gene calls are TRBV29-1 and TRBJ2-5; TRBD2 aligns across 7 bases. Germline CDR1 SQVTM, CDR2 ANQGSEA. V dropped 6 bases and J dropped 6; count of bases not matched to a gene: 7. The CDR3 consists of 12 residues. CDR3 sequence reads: CSVRDYVKTQYF. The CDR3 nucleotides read TGCAGCGTCCGGGACTACGTAAAGACCCAGTACTTC. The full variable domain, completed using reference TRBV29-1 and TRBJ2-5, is SAVISQKPSRDICQRGTSLTIQCQVDSQVTMMFWYRQQPGQSLTLIATANQGSEATYESGFVIDKFPISRPNLTFSTLTVSNMSPEDSSIYLCSVRDYVKTQYFGPGTRLLVL.

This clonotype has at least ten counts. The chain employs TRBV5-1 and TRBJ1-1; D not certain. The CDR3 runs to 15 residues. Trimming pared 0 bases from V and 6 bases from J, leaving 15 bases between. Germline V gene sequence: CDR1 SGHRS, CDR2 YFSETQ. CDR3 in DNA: TGCGCCAGCAGCTTGGCGACGGCGGGAGTCGCTGAAGCTTTCTTT. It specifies CASSLATAGVAEAFF.

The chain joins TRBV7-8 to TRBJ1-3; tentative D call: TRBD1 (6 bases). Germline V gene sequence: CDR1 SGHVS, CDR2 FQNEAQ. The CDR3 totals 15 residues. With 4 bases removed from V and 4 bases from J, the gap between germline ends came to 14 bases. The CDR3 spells CASSSTGPPGNTIYF. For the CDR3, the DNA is TGTGCCAGCAGCTCCACAGGGCCCCCCGGAAACACCATATATTTT.

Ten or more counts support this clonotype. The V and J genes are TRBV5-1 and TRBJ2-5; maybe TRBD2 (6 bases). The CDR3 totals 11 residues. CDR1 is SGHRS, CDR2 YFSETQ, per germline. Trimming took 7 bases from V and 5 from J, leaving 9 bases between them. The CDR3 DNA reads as TGCGCCAGCCGCGGGGAGGAGACCCAGTACTTC. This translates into CASRGEETQYF.

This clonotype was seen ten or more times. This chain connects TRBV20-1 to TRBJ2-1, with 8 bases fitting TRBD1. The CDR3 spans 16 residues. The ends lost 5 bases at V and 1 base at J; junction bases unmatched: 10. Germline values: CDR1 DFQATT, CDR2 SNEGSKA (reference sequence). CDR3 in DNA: TGCAGTGCTCCCCTGTCAGACAGGGGTTCCTACAATGAGCAGTTCTTC. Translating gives CSAPLSDRGSYNEQFF.

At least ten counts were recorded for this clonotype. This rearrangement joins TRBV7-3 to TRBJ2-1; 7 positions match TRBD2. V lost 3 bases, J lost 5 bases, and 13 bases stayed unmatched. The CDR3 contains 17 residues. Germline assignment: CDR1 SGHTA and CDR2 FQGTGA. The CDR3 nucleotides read TGTGCCAGCAGCTTTTGGATTACTAGCGTCTCGCACAATGAGCAGTTCTTC. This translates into CASSFWITSVSHNEQFF.

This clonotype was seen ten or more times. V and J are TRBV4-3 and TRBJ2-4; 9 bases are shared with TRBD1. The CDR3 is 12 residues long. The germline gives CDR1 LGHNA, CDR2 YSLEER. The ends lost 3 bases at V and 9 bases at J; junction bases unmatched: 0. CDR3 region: CASSQTGGIQYF. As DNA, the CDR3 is TGCGCCAGCAGCCAGACAGGGGGCATTCAGTACTTC.

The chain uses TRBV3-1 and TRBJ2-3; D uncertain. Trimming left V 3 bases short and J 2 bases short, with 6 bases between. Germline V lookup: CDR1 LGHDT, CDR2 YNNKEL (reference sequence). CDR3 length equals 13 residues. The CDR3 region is CASSHLHTDTQYF. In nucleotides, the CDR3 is TGTGCCAGCAGCCACCTCCACACAGATACGCAGTATTTT.

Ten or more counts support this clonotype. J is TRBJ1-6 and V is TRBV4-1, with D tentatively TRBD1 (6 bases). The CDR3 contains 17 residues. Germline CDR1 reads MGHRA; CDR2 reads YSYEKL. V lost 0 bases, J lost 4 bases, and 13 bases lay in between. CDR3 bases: TGCGCCAGCAGCCAAGACAGGGGTTCCTTTTATAATTCACCCCTCCACTTT. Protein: CASSQDRGSFYNSPLHF.

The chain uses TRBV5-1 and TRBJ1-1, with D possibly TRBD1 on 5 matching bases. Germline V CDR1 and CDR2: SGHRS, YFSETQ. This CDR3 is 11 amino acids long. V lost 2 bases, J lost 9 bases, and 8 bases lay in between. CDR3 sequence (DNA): TGCGCCAGCAGCTTCGAGGGGAAAGCTTTCTTT. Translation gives CASSFEGKAFF.

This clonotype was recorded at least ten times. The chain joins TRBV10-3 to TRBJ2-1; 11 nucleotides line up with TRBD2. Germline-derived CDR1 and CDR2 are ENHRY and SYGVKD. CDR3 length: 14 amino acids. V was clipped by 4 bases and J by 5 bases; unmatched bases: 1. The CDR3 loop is CAISAGLADNEQFF. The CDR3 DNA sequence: TGTGCCATCAGTGCGGGACTAGCGGACAATGAGCAGTTCTTC.

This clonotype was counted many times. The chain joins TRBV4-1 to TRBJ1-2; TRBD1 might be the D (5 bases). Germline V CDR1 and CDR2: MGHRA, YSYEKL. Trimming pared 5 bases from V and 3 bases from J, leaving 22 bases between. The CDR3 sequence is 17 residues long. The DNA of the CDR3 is TGCGCCAGCAGCACACCGAAAAGACAGCAGTTTTACTATGGCTACACCTTC. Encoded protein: CASSTPKRQQFYYGYTF.

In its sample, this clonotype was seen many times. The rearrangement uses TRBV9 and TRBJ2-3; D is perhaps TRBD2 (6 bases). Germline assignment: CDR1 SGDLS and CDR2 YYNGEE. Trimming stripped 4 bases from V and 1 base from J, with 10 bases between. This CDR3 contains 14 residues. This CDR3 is CASSWDSRTDTQYF. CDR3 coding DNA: TGTGCCAGCAGCTGGGACTCACGCACAGATACGCAGTATTTT.

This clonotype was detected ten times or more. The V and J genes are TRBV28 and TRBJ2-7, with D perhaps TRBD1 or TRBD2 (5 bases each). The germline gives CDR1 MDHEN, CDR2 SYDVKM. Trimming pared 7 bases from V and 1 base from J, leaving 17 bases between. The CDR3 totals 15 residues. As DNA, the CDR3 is TGTGCCAGCACCACCCCCGGGGCCCGTTCCTACGAGCAGTACTTC. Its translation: CASTTPGARSYEQYF.

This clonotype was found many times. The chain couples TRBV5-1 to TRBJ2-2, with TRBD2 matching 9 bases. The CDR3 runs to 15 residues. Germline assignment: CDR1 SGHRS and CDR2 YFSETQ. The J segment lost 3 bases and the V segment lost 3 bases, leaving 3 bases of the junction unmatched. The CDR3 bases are TGCGCCAGCAGCTCCGGGACTAGCTACACCGGGGAGCTGTTTTTT. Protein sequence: CASSSGTSYTGELFF.

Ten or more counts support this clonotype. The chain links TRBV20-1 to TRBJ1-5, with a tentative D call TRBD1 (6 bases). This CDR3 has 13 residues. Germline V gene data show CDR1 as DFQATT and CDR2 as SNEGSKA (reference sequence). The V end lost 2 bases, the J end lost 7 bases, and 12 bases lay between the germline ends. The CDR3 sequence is CSARPQGYQPQHF. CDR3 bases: TGCAGTGCTAGACCCCAGGGGTACCAGCCCCAGCATTTT.

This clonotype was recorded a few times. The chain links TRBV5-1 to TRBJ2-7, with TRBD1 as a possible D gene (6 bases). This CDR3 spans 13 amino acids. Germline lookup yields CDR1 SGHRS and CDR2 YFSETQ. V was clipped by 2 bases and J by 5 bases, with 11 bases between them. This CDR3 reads CASSLTDSHEQYF. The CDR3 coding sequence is TGCGCCAGCAGCTTAACGGACAGCCACGAGCAGTACTTC. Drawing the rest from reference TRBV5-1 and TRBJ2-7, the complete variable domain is KAGVTQTPRYLIKTRGQQVTLSCSPISGHRSVSWYQQTPGQGLQFLFEYFSETQRNKGNFPGRFSGRQFSNSRSEMNVSTLELGDSALYLCASSLTDSHEQYFGPGTRLTVT.

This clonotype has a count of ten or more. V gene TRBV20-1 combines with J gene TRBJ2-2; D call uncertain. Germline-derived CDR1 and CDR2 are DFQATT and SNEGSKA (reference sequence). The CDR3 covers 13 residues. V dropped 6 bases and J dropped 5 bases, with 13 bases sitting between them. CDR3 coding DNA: TGCAGTGCCCGGCCGTATCTAACCGGGGAGCTGTTTTTT. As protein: CSARPYLTGELFF.

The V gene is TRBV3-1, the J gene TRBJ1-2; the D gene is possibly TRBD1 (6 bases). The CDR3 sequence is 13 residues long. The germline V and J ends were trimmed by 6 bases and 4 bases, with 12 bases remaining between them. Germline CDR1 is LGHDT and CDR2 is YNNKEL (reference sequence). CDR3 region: CASSPRGLYGYTF. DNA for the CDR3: TGTGCCAGCAGTCCGCGGGGGCTCTATGGCTACACCTTC.

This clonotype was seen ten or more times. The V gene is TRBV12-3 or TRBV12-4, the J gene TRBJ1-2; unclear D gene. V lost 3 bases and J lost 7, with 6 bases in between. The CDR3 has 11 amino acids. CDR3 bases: TGTGCCAGCAGTTTCCTCGGTGGCTACACCTTC. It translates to CASSFLGGYTF.

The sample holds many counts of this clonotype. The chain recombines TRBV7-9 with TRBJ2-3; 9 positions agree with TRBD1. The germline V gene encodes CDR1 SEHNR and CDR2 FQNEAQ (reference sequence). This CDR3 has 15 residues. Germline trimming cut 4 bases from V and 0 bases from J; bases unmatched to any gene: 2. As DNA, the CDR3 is TGTGCCAGCAGCTCCGACAGGGGGAGCACAGATACGCAGTATTTT. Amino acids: CASSSDRGSTDTQYF.

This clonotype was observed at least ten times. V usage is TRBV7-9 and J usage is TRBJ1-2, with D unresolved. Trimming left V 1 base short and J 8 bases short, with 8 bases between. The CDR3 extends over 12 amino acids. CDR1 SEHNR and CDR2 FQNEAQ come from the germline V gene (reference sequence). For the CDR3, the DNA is TGTGCCAGCAGCTTAGGCCCGAGAGGCTACACCTTC. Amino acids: CASSLGPRGYTF.

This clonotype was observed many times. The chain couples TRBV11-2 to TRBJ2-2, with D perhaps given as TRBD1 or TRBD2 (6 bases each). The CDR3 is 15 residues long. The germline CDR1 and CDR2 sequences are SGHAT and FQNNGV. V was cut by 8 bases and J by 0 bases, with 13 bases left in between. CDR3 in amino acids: CASLGGIPNTGELFF. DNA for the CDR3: TGTGCCAGCCTAGGGGGGATACCGAACACCGGGGAGCTGTTTTTT.

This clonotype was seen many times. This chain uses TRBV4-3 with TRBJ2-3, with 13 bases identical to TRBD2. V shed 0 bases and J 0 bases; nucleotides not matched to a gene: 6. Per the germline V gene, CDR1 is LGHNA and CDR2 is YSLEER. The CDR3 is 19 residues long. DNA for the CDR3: TGCGCCAGCAGCCAAGATGGACTAGCGGGAGCTAGTAGCACAGATACGCAGTATTTT. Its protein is CASSQDGLAGASSTDTQYF.

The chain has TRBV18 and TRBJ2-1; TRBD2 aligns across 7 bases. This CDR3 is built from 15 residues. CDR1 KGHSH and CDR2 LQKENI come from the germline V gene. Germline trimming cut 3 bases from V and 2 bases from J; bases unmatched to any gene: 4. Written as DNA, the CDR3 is TGTGCCAGCTCACCTGGCGGGAGCCCCTACAATGAGCAGTTCTTC. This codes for CASSPGGSPYNEQFF.

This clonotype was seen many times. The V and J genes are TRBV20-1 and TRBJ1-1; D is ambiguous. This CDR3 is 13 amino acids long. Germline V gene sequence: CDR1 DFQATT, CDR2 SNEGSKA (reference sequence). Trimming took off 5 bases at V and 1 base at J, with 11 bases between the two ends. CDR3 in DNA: TGCAGTGCTCCCTTCCCGGGGAACACTGAAGCTTTCTTT. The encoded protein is CSAPFPGNTEAFF.